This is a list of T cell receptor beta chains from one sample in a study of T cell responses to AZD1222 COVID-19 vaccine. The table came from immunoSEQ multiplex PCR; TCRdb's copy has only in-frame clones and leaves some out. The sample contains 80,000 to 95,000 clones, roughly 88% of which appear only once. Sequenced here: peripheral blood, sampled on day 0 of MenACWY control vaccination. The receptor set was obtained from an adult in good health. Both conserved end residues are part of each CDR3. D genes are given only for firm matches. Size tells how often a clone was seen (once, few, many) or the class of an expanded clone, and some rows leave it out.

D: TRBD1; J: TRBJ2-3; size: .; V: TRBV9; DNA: TGTGCCAGCAGCGTAGCGGGACAGGGATGGGATACGCAGTATTTT; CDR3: CASSVAGQGWDTQYF
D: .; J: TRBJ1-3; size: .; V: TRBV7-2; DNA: TGTGCCAGCAGCTTGGCGATTCATGGAAACACCATATATTTT; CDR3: CASSLAIHGNTIYF
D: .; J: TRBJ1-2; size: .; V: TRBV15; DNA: TGTGCCACCAGCGGGTGGGGGGCCCCTAACTATGGCTACACCTTC; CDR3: CATSGWGAPNYGYTF
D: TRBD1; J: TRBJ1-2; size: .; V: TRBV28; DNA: TGTGCCAGCAGTTACCCGACAGGGGTGAGCTATGGCTACACCTTC; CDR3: CASSYPTGVSYGYTF
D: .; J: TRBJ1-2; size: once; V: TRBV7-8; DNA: TGTGCCAGCAGCCGAGGGACTCACGGGTATGGCTACACCTTC; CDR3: CASSRGTHGYGYTF
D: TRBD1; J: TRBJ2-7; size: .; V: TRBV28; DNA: TGTGCCAGCAGACACGACAGGGGTTCGTCCTACGAGCAGTACTTC; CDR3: CASRHDRGSSYEQYF
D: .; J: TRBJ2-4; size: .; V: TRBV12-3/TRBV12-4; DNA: TGTGCCAGCAGTCTAACAGGCATTCAGTACTTC; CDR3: CASSLTGIQYF
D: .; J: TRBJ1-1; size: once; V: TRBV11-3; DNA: TGTGCCAGCAGCTTAGGGAAGTACACTGAAGCTTTCTTT; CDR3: CASSLGKYTEAFF
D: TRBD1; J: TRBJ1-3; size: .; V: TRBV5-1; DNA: TGCGCCAGCCTCGAGGGACAGGAAGGGGGCACCATATATTTT; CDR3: CASLEGQEGGTIYF
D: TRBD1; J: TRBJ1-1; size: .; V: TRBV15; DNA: TGTGCCACCAGCAGAGCCACGGGACAGGGAGCTGAAGCTTTCTTT; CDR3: CATSRATGQGAEAFF
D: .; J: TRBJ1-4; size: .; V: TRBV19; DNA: TGTGCCAGTGGCGGAGTAATGAGGGGATTTGCAACTAATGAAAAACTGTTTTTT; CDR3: CASGGVMRGFATNEKLFF
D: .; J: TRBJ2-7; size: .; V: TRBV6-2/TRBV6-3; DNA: TGTGCCAGCAGTGCCGGACAGCCGCAGTACTTC; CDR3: CASSAGQPQYF
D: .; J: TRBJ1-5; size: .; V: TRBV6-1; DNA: TGTGCCAGCAGTGAACCTCCAGGTTATAGCAATCAGCCCCAGCATTTT; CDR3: CASSEPPGYSNQPQHF
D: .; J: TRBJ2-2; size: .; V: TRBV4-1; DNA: TGCGCCAGCAGCCACGGGAACACCGGGGAGCTGTTTTTT; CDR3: CASSHGNTGELFF
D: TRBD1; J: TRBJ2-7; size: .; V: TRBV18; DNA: TGTGCCAGCTCCCCGGGACAGGGGTTGTACGAGCAGTACTTC; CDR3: CASSPGQGLYEQYF
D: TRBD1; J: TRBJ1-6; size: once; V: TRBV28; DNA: TGTGCCAGCAGCTTAGTCCCGGGACAGGGGAGATCACCCCTCCACTTT; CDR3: CASSLVPGQGRSPLHF
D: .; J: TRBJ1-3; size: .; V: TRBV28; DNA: TGTGCCAGCAGTAAGCCCGGGAGTTTTGGAAACACCATATATTTT; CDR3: CASSKPGSFGNTIYF
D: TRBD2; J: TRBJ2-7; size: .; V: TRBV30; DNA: TGTGCCTGGAGTGGTAGCGGGTTTGAGCAGTACTTC; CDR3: CAWSGSGFEQYF
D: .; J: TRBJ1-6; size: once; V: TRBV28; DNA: TGTGCCAGCAGTTCGGGATTGGGGGCGAATTCACCCCTCCACTTT; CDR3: CASSSGLGANSPLHF
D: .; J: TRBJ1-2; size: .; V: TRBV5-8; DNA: TGTGCCAGCAGCCTTAGCTATGGCTACACCTTC; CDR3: CASSLSYGYTF
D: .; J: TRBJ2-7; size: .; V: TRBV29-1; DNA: TGCAGCGTTCGTCCCGGGGCCGGCGAGCAGTACTTC; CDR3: CSVRPGAGEQYF
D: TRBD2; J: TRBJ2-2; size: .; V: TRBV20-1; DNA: TGCAGTGCTAGTAGGGAGGGCGGGGAGCTGTTTTTT; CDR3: CSASREGGELFF
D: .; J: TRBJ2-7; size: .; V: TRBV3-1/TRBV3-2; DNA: TGTGCCAGCAGCCAAGAGATAAACAGCTACGAGCAGTACTTC; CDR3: CASSQEINSYEQYF
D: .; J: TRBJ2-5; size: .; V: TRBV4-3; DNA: TGCGCCAGCAGCCAAGAGTCCAATCAAGAGACCCAGTACTTC; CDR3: CASSQESNQETQYF
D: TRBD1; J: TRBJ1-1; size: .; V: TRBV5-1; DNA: TGCGCCAGCAAGTTATCAATGGGAGGACAGGGGAACACTGAAGCTTTCTTT; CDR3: CASKLSMGGQGNTEAFF
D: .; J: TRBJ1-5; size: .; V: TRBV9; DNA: TGTGCCAGCAGCGTAGGCCTGAATCAGCCCCAGCATTTT; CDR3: CASSVGLNQPQHF
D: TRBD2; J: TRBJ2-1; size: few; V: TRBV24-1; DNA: TGTGCCACCAGTGACCGTAGCGGGAGGAGCTTTAATGAGCAGTTCTTC; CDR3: CATSDRSGRSFNEQFF
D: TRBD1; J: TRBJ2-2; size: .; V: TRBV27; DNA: TGTGCCAGCAGGCTTTCAGGGGGATCCACCGGGGAGCTGTTTTTT; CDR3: CASRLSGGSTGELFF
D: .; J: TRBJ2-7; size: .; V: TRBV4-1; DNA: TGCGCCAGCAGCCAAGATCCCCGTTACGAGCAGTACTTC; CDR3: CASSQDPRYEQYF
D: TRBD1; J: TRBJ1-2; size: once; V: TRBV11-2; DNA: TGTGCCAGCAGCCGTACAGGGGGCGCCCGGAACTATGGCTACACCTTC; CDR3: CASSRTGGARNYGYTF
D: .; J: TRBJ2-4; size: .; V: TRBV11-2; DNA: TGTGCCAGCAGCCCCTGGACAGGAGGGGCCAAAAACATTCAGTACTTC; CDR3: CASSPWTGGAKNIQYF
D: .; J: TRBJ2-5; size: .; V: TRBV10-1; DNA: TGCGCCAGCAGTGAGGGAGGCGGGATGGGCCAAGAGACCCAGTACTTC; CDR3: CASSEGGGMGQETQYF
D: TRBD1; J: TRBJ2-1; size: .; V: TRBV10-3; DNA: TGTGCCATCGGCGGGACAGGGTACAATGAGCAGTTCTTC; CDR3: CAIGGTGYNEQFF
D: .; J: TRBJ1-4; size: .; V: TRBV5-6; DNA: TGTGCCAGCAGCCCCCGGACACCTCCAACAAAACTGTTTTTT; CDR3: CASSPRTPPTKLFF
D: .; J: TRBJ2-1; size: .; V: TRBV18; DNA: TGTGCCAGCTCACCAGGGCGGGGCTCCTACAATGAGCAGTTCTTC; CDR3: CASSPGRGSYNEQFF
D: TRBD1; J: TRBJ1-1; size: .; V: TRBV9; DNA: TGTGCCAGCAGCTCCGGACAGGGAACTGAAGCTTTCTTT; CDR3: CASSSGQGTEAFF
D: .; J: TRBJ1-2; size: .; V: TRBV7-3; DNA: TGTGCCAGCAGCTCCAGTATGGACGACTATGGCTACACCTTC; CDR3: CASSSSMDDYGYTF
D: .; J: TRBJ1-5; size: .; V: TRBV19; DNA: TGTGCCAGTAGTTCTAGCCCCCCTGCCAGGACGCCGGGGCAGCCCCAGCATTTT; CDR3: CASSSSPPARTPGQPQHF
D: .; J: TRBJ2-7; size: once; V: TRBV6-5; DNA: TGTGCCAGCAGTTACGGGCCGTACGAGCAGTACTTC; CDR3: CASSYGPYEQYF
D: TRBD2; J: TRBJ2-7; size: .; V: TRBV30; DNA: TGTGCCTGGAGTAGCGGGAACTACGAGCAGTACTTC; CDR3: CAWSSGNYEQYF
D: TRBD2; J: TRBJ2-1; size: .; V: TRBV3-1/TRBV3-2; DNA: TGTGCCAGCAGCACGGTCCTAGCGGGACACTACAATGAGCAGTTCTTC; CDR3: CASSTVLAGHYNEQFF
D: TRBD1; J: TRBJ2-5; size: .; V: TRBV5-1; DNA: TGCGCCAGTGCGACAGGGACCGAAGAGACCCAGTACTTC; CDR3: CASATGTEETQYF
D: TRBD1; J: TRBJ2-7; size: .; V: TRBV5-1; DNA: TGCGCCAGCAGCCCGGGGACAGGGCCCTACGAGCAGTACTTC; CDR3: CASSPGTGPYEQYF
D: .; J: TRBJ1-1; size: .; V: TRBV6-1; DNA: TGTGCCAGCAGTGAAATAGTGGGTCAGGGGTCTGAAGCTTTCTTT; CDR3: CASSEIVGQGSEAFF
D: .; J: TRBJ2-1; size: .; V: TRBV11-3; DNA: TGTGCCAGCAGCCCCGGACCACCGGGGCACAATGAGCAGTTCTTC; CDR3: CASSPGPPGHNEQFF
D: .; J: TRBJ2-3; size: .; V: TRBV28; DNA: TGTGCCAGCAGTTCGGGAGACGGAGATACGCAGTATTTT; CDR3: CASSSGDGDTQYF
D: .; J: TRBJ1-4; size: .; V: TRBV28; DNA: TGTGCCAGCAGTTCCTCCAAACGGGGAATTAATGAAAAACTGTTTTTT; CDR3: CASSSSKRGINEKLFF
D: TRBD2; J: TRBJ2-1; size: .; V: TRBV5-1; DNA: TGCGCCAGCAGCTTGGCTCCTAGCGGGACCACCTACAATGAGCAGTTCTTC; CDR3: CASSLAPSGTTYNEQFF
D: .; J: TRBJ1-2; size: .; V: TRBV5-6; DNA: TGTGCCAGCAGCTTGTTCAGCCTTAATAACTATGGCTACACCTTC; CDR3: CASSLFSLNNYGYTF
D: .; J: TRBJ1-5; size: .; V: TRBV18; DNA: TGTGCCAGCTCGCCTCGACAGGTAGATAGCAATCAGCCCCAGCATTTT; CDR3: CASSPRQVDSNQPQHF
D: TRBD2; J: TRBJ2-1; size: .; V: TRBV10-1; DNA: TGCGCCAGCAGCCTAGCGGGAGGAAATGAGCAGTTCTTC; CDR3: CASSLAGGNEQFF
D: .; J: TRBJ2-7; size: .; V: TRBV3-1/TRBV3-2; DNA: TGTGCCAGCAGCCCGAGGTCCAGTTCCTACGAGCAGTACTTC; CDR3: CASSPRSSSYEQYF
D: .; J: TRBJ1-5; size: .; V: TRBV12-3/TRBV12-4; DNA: TGTGCCAGCAGGAGGAACGAAGGGCAGCCCCAGCATTTT; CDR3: CASRRNEGQPQHF
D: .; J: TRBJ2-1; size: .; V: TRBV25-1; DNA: TGTGCCAGCATTTTCTTAATCAATGAGCAGTTCTTC; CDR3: CASIFLINEQFF
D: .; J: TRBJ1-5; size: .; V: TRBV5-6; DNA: TGTGCCAGCAGCTTGGCCGCAGGGTCACGGCCCCAGCATTTT; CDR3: CASSLAAGSRPQHF
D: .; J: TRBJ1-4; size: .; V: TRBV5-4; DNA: TGTGCCAGCAGCTTGGTGCTCGATGGGGGTGAAAAACTGTTTTTT; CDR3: CASSLVLDGGEKLFF
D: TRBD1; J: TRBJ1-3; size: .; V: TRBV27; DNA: TGTGCCAGCAGTCAGCACAGGGGTCAAAGCACCATATATTTT; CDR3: CASSQHRGQSTIYF
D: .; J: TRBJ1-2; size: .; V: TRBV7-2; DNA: TGTGCCAGCAGCTCGGGGGTGTATGGCTACACCTTC; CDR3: CASSSGVYGYTF
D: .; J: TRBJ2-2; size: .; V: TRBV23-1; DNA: TGCGCCAGCCTTGGGGTAGTGAACACCGGGGAGCTGTTTTTT; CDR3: CASLGVVNTGELFF
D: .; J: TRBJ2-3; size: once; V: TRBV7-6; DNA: TGTGCCAGCAGCTACGGCGGGGGCGCGGATGTCACAGATACGCAGTATTTT; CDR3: CASSYGGGADVTDTQYF